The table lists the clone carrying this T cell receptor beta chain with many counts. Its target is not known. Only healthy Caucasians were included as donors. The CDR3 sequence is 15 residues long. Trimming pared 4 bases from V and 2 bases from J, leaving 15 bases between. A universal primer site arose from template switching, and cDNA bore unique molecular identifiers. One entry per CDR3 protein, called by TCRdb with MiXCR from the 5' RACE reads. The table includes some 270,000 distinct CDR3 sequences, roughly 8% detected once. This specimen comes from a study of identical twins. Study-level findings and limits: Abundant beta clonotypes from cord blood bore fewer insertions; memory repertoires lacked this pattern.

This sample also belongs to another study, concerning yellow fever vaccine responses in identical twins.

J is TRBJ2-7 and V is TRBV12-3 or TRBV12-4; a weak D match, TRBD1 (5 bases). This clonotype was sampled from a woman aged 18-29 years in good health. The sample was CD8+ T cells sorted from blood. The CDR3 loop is CASSSPDRGPYEQYF. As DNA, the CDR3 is TGTGCCAGCAGTTCCCCTGACAGAGGTCCCTACGAGCAGTACTTC.